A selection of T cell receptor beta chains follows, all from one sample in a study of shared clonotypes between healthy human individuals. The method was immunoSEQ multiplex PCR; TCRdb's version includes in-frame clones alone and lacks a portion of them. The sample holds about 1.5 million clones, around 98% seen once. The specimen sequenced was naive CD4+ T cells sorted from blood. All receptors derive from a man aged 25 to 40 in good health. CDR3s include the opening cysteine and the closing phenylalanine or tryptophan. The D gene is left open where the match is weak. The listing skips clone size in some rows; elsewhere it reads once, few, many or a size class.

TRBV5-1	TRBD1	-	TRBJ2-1	CASSLSTGGRLFF	TGCGCCAGCAGCTTATCCACAGGGGGCCGGCTGTTCTTC
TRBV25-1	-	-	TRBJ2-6	CASAGATTGANVLTF	TGTGCCAGCGCAGGGGCTACTACTGGGGCCAACGTCCTGACTTTC
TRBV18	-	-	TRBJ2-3	CASSPFRVGSTDTQYF	TGTGCCAGCTCACCTTTTCGGGTCGGAAGCACAGATACGCAGTATTTT
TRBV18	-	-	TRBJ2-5	CASSQRKAGQETQYF	TGTGCCAGCTCACAACGCAAGGCGGGGCAAGAGACCCAGTACTTC
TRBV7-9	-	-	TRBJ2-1	CASSLAGKQGKGGEQFF	TGTGCCAGCAGCTTGGCGGGTAAACAGGGAAAGGGTGGGGAGCAGTTCTTC
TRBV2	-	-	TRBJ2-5	CASRGGWQETQYF	TGTGCCAGCAGGGGAGGTTGGCAAGAGACCCAGTACTTC
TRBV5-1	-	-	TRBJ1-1	CASSNQENTEAFF	TGCGCCAGCAGCAACCAGGAGAACACTGAAGCTTTCTTT
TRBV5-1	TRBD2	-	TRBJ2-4	CASSLSLAGKNIQYF	TGCGCCAGCAGCTTGAGTCTAGCGGGCAAAAACATTCAGTACTTC
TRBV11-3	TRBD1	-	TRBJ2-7	CASSLGQGNDEQYF	TGTGCCAGCAGCTTGGGACAGGGAAACGACGAGCAGTACTTC
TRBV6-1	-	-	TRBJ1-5	CASSAFRQPQHF	TGTGCCAGCAGTGCTTTTCGTCAGCCCCAGCATTTT
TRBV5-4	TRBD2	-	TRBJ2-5	CASSLSRGVGETQYF	TGTGCCAGCAGCTTGTCCCGGGGGGTGGGCGAGACCCAGTACTTC
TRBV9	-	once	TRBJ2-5	CASSVSQGRETQYF	TGTGCCAGCAGCGTCAGTCAGGGGAGGGAGACCCAGTACTTC
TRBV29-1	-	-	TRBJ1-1	CSVLQSGTEAFF	TGCAGCGTCTTGCAGTCGGGCACTGAAGCTTTCTTT
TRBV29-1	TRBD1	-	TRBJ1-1	CSVRSLTGFTEAFF	TGCAGCGTTCGGTCCCTGACAGGGTTCACTGAAGCTTTCTTT